The present T cell receptor (beta chain) was sequenced within a study of control samples from healthy donors and cancer patients. Assay used: immunoSEQ multiplex PCR; TCRdb lists only in-frame clones, some missing. The sample yields fewer than 120,000 clones, around 89% seen once. With V trimmed by 5 bases and J by 5 bases, 8 bases remained unmatched. Germline CDR1 reads LNHDA; CDR2 reads SQIVND (reference sequence). The CDR3 is 14 residues long. The source of this sequence is a woman aged 55-69 years with lung cancer. The chain joins TRBV19 to TRBJ1-1; 7 bases are shared with TRBD1. Material: PBMCs. The CDR3 nucleotides read TGTGCCAGTAGTCGGGGGGAGGGGGCTACTGAAGCTTTCTTT. Its translation: CASSRGEGATEAFF. Using reference TRBV19 and TRBJ1-1 for the parts outside the CDR3, the full variable domain is DGGITQSPKYLFRKEGQNVTLSCEQNLNHDAMYWYRQDPGQGLRLIYYSQIVNDFQKGDIAEGYSVSREKKESFPLTVTSAQKNPTAFYLCASSRGEGATEAFFGQGTRLTVV.